The present T cell receptor beta chain was sequenced within a study of T cells in Graves' hyperthyroidism and ophthalmopathy (dated by TCRdb to the late 2010s). For the study in its entirety: Peripheral blood samples were taken at initial diagnosis, before any treatment was given. According to the paper, TCR Vbeta CDR3 sequencing was carried out on about 140 peripheral blood samples, which came from 40 to 45 ophthalmopathy, about 75 hyperthyroidism and about 17 progressor patients. In six Graves' hyperthyroidism patients, the study also compared T-cell repertoires from thyroid tissue with T-cell repertoires from blood. To identify distinguishing TCR V-J signatures, a discovery cohort of roughly 100 patients was used, comprising 43 with Graves' ophthalmopathy and about 59 with stable Graves' hyperthyroidism. Whether ophthalmopathy could be predicted prospectively was tested in an independent validation cohort made up of 18 to 20 hyperthyroidism patients plus 17 patients who later progressed to ophthalmopathy. The 90 to 100 discovery patients were randomly divided into training and test sets at a 7:3 ratio. Following sampling, methimazole starting at 30 mg daily was given to hyperthyroidism patients, and high-dose intravenous methylprednisolone was given to ophthalmopathy patients.

This clonotype was recorded at least ten times. Its antigen remains undetermined. No base quality information exists; no much larger clone differs at one position. Relative to germline, V is missing 3 bases and J is missing 0 bases, with 5 bases of the junction outside any gene match. Counted from cysteine to phenylalanine, this CDR3 has 15 amino acids. The entry retains the CDR3 DNA only, 45 bases that are in frame from base 1. Per the germline V gene (reference sequence), DFQATT is the CDR1 and SNEGSKA is the CDR2. The TCR beta CDR3 regions were amplified from RNA transcripts. For the first round of RT-PCR on the TCR CDR3, the HTBI primer set was used together with the Qiagen OneStep RT-PCR kit. The libraries were constructed in a second round of multiplex PCR and then size-selected and purified. The libraries were sequenced on an Illumina HiSeq2000 using paired-end 100 bp reads. From the authors' description of their analysis: SOAPnuke was used to process the raw data, removing reads that contained adapters or uncalled bases, had a mean Phred below 15, or lacked an exact match to the constant primer or identifier. COPE v1.2.5 was used to merge high-quality paired reads, and clonotypes were defined as unique nucleotide sequences. Clonotypes were aligned to IMGT TRBV, TRBD and TRBJ reference segments using MiTCR v1.1. Only V-J combinations with frequency above 0.0001, covering approximately 99% of repertoires, were analysed. The TCS score was defined as F50 (clonal expansion) divided by E x V (chaos), with BLOSUM62-based TCRdist calculated between CDR3 peptides within each V-J. Welch's t-statistics and random forest reduced 500 to 550 V-J features to some 14, which were used in a naive Bayes classifier (R e1071). TCRdb itself trimmed the public reads at Q25 with fastp, ran MiXCR and retained productive beta chains. Duplicate CDR3 protein sequences are folded into a single record with the most common DNA and genes. The V and J calls, along with clone size, are taken from TCRdb and not from the paper's own processing. The sample profile shows hundreds of thousands of distinct CDR3 sequences; 16% of them were found once. The ten biggest clones cover over 3.5% of the sample.

Stable Graves' hyperthyroidism was defined as no progression to ophthalmopathy during 18 months of follow-up. Hyperthyroidism patients were newly diagnosed, had a disease duration of under 2 months, and were aged 18 to 65 years. The study excluded patients with uncontrolled infections, other autoimmune diseases, pregnancy or lactation. Diagnoses were established on the basis of clinical symptoms, serum thyroxine and TRAb, thyroid ultrasound, and orbital computed tomography. PBMCs were separated from over 9 ml of fresh peripheral blood using Ficoll-Paque density gradient centrifugation. Total RNA was extracted with Trizol reagent, and quality was checked on an Agilent 2100 Bioanalyzer. The paper's findings and limits, for the study overall: Most expanded thyroid clonotypes (frequency above 0.001) were also found in blood, which suggests that blood repertoires may mirror thyroid immune responses. Ophthalmopathy was separated from stable hyperthyroidism by a 13 V-J signature model, with over 85% sensitivity and just over 81% specificity obtained in cross-validation and 80%/75% obtained in testing. In validation, progression to ophthalmopathy was predicted by the model with 70.59% sensitivity and roughly 76% specificity, a median of approximately 6.5 months before onset. No statistical method was used to set the sample size in advance, and investigators knew the group allocation.

The chain was built from TRBV20-1 and TRBJ2-7; 10 middle bases align to TRBD1. The receptor was isolated from a woman aged 30 to 39 with Graves' hyperthyroidism. Sequencing used blood. In nucleotides, the sequence is TGCAGTGCTAGTTCCGGACAGGGGGGCTCCTACGAGCAGTACTTC. This yields the protein CSASSGQGGSYEQYF.